The entry that follows covers one T cell receptor beta chain sequence. Its antigen is not identified. The PCR employed 60 Vbeta primers together with 13 Jbeta primers. The method was immunoSEQ multiplex PCR; TCRdb's version includes in-frame clones alone and lacks a portion of them. This listing includes 50,000 to 70,000 clones. The source of the sample is a study of cytomegalovirus exposure and HLA in healthy donors. Findings of the study overall: The study labeled roughly 160 TCR beta chains cytomegalovirus-associated. The classifier was said to identify cytomegalovirus status with high specificity and sensitivity. Earlier analysis looked at TCR beta V segments, and most were productive about 87% or about 30% of the time.

J was trimmed by 0 bases and V by 7 bases; bases with no gene match: 10. Germline CDR1 reads MNHNY; CDR2 reads SVGAGI (reference sequence). The CDR3 is 16 residues long. Material for sequencing was PBMCs. The source is a man aged 50 to 59 in good health and CMV-seropositive. This chain uses TRBV6-6 with TRBJ1-2, with 8 bases aligning to TRBD1. The CDR3 DNA sequence: TGTGCCAGCAAGCCTTCGGACAGGGCTGCTAACTATGGCTACACCTTC. The encoded protein is CASKPSDRAANYGYTF.